This TCR beta chain is from a study of blood T cell repertoires in COVID-19. As for the study in general: COVID-19 samples collected from the United States, Italy and Spain covered acute and convalescent phases. PBMCs, B-cell-depleted T cells, or T cells were the source of the cDNA or gDNA that made up the material.

The V end lost 0 bases, the J end lost 0 bases, and 6 bases lay between the germline ends. The CDR3 totals 14 residues. Germline V lookup: CDR1 WSHSY, CDR2 SAAADI. In the authors' workflow: Counts of nucleated cells, estimated from reference gene primer amplification, were obtained. The table came from immunoSEQ multiplex PCR; TCRdb's copy has only in-frame clones and leaves some out. Clone size and V and J calls were adopted from that table, with D and trimming inferred from the DNA. The table lists 120,000 to 150,000 clones, roughly 90% of them singletons, with more than 0.8% in the top ten. Sequencing input: peripheral blood. V is TRBV10-2 and J is TRBJ2-7, with D hard to call. The TCR was taken from a woman in her fifties or sixties with acute or convalescent COVID-19. CDR3 sequence reads: CASSESPSSYEQYF. As DNA, the CDR3 is TGCGCCAGCAGTGAGTCTCCCTCCTCCTACGAGCAGTACTTC.